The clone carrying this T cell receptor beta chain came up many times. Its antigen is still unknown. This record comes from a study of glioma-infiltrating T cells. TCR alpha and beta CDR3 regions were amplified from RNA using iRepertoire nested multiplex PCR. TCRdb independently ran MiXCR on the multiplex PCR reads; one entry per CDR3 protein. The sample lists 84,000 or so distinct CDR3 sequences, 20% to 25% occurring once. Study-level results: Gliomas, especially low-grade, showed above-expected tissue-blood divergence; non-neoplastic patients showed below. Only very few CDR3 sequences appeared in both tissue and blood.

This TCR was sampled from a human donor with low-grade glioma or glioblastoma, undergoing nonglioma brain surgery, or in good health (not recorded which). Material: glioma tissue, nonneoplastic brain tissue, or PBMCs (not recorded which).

For the CDR3, the DNA is TGTGCCACCTTAGCGGGAGGAACAGATACGCAGTATTTT. This encodes CATLAGGTDTQYF. The V call is TRBV19, the J call TRBJ2-3, with 10 bases fitting TRBD2. The junction had 4 bases not matched to a gene; V was cut back by 10 bases and J by 3 bases. CDR1 LNHDA and CDR2 SQIVND come from the germline V gene (reference sequence). The CDR3 extends over 13 amino acids. The whole variable domain, remainder taken from reference TRBV19 and TRBJ2-3, is DGGITQSPKYLFRKEGQNVTLSCEQNLNHDAMYWYRQDPGQGLRLIYYSQIVNDFQKGDIAEGYSVSREKKESFPLTVTSAQKNPTAFYLCATLAGGTDTQYFGPGTRLTVL.